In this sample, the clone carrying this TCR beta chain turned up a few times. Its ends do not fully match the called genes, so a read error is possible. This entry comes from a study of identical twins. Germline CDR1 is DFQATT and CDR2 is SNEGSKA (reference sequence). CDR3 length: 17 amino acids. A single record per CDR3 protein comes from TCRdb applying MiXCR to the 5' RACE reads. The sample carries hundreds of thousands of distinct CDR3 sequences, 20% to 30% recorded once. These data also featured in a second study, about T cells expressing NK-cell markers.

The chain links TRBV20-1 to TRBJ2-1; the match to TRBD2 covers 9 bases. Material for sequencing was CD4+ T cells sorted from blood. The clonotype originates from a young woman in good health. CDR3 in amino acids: CCARDPFSGSSYNEQFF. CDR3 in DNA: TGCTGTGCTAGAGACCCGTTTAGCGGGAGCTCCTACAATGAGCAGTTCTTC.